The 21 T cell receptor beta chains reported below all come from one sample, sequenced in a study of identical twins. TCRdb called the 5' RACE reads again in MiXCR, with one record for every CDR3 protein. The data hold fewer than 650,000 distinct CDR3 sequences, with 7.1% observed a single time. The sample also formed part of further work on yellow fever vaccine responses in identical twins.

The source material was PBMCs. The receptors derive from a woman aged 18-29 years in good health.

The table lists this clonotype with many counts. The chain uses TRBV5-1 and TRBJ2-3, with 7 nucleotides matching TRBD1. Per germline, CDR1 SGHRS and CDR2 YFSETQ. Unmatched junction bases numbered 5, after V lost 2 bases and J lost 2 bases. The CDR3 has 15 residues. The CDR3 sequence is CASSFQGDNTDTQYF. The CDR3, as DNA: TGCGCCAGCAGCTTCCAGGGGGACAACACAGATACGCAGTATTTT. The variable domain in full, completed from reference TRBV5-1 and TRBJ2-3, reads KAGVTQTPRYLIKTRGQQVTLSCSPISGHRSVSWYQQTPGQGLQFLFEYFSETQRNKGNFPGRFSGRQFSNSRSEMNVSTLELGDSALYLCASSFQGDNTDTQYFGPGTRLTVL.

This clonotype has a handful of counts. This chain uses TRBV20-1 with TRBJ2-7; perhaps TRBD2 as D (5 bases). The germline V gene encodes CDR1 DFQATT and CDR2 SNEGSKA (reference sequence). This CDR3 has 16 amino acids. V was cut by 2 bases and J by 4 bases, with 21 bases left in between. CDR3 sequence (DNA): TGCAGTGCTAGATCCCTTGAGAGCGGAAGGACTTACGAGCAGTACTTC. This encodes CSARSLESGRTYEQYF.

This rearrangement joins TRBV20-1 to TRBJ2-1; 14 bases map to TRBD2. Germline lookup yields CDR1 DFQATT and CDR2 SNEGSKA (reference sequence). V shed 6 bases, J shed 0 bases, and the junction held 7 bases outside the gene matches. There are 17 residues in the CDR3. The CDR3 spells CSANPGTSGSSYNEQFF. The CDR3 bases are TGCAGTGCAAACCCCGGGACTAGCGGGAGCTCCTACAATGAGCAGTTCTTC.

To note about this clonotype: This may stem from a read error, because a much larger clone lies one nucleotide away. This chain connects TRBV24-1 to TRBJ2-5, with D possibly matching TRBD1 (5 bases). This CDR3 has 14 residues. V was trimmed by 1 base and J by 3 bases, leaving 8 bases between them. The germline CDR1 and CDR2 sequences are KGHDR and SFDVKD. DNA of the CDR3: TGTGCCACCAGTGATTTTAGACAGAAAGAGACCCAGTACTTC. It encodes CATSDFRQKETQYF.

This chain uses TRBV7-8 with TRBJ2-1; D is perhaps TRBD1 (5 bases). V was shortened by 1 base and J by 0 bases, with 13 bases between the two germline ends. This CDR3 comprises 17 residues. Germline values: CDR1 SGHVS, CDR2 FQNEAQ. CDR3: CASSLVAGPSSYNEQFF. The DNA of the CDR3 is TGTGCCAGCAGCTTAGTTGCAGGGCCCAGCTCCTACAATGAGCAGTTCTTC.

This clonotype was seen more than once but under ten times. V usage is TRBV20-1 and J usage is TRBJ2-7, with D unclear. This CDR3 spans 17 amino acids. In germline, CDR1 is DFQATT, CDR2 SNEGSKA (reference sequence). Trimming shortened V by 1 base and J by 2 bases, and 21 bases separated the two germline ends. The DNA of the CDR3 is TGCAGTGCTAGAGGTTTTACCCGGATCGGATTAACCTACGAGCAGTACTTC. It is translated as CSARGFTRIGLTYEQYF.

This clonotype was detected a few times. The J gene is TRBJ1-1, the V gene TRBV5-1; 8 bases align to TRBD1. The CDR3 covers 16 residues. Germline V gene data show CDR1 as SGHRS and CDR2 as YFSETQ. V lost 4 bases to trimming and J lost 3 bases; unmatched junction nucleotides: 11. The CDR3 loop is CASSPWDRRGYTEAFF. The CDR3 nucleotides are TGCGCCAGCAGCCCCTGGGACAGGAGAGGGTACACTGAAGCTTTCTTT.

The V and J genes are TRBV20-1 and TRBJ2-7; 13 bases line up with TRBD2. V lost 2 bases to trimming and J lost 6 bases; unmatched junction nucleotides: 7. The CDR3 consists of 15 residues. Looked up from germline, CDR1 is DFQATT and CDR2 is SNEGSKA (reference sequence). The CDR3, as DNA: TGCAGTGCTAGATCTGGACTAGCGGGAGAGGGCGAGCAGTACTTC. This encodes CSARSGLAGEGEQYF.

A few counts support this clonotype. The rearrangement uses TRBV29-1 and TRBJ2-2; tentative D call: TRBD1 (6 bases). Trimming took off 5 bases at V and 1 base at J, with 26 bases between the two ends. The V gene's germline CDR1 is SQVTM and CDR2 ANQGSEA. The CDR3 has 19 residues. CDR3 amino acids: CSVTRGHARHPKNTGELFF. DNA for the CDR3: TGCAGCGTTACCCGGGGACATGCACGGCACCCGAAGAACACCGGGGAGCTGTTTTTT.

This clonotype was found a few times. This sequence joins TRBV4-1 and TRBJ2-3; 7 bases agree with TRBD1. CDR1 and CDR2 from the germline V gene are MGHRA and YSYEKL. After removal of 0 bases from V and 2 bases from J, the junction contained 2 bases not matched to a gene. The CDR3 is 15 amino acids. This CDR3 reads CASSQEDRDTDTQYF. For the CDR3, the DNA is TGCGCCAGCAGCCAAGAAGACAGGGACACAGATACGCAGTATTTT.

This clonotype was seen many times. The CDR3 region is CASSLGLATLRGNEQFF. The CDR3, as DNA: TGTGCCAGCAGCTTGGGTCTGGCGACCCTAAGAGGAAATGAGCAGTTCTTC. The rearrangement joins TRBV5-5 to TRBJ2-1; D unresolved. Trimming removed 0 bases at V and 7 bases at J, with 20 bases between. From germline, CDR1 is SGHKS and CDR2 YYEKEE (reference sequence). This CDR3 spans 17 amino acids.

This clonotype was seen a handful of times. The chain uses TRBV7-8 and TRBJ2-1; the match to TRBD2 covers 10 bases. From germline, CDR1 is SGHVS and CDR2 FQNEAQ. There are 16 residues in the CDR3. Unmatched junction bases numbered 7, after V lost 4 bases and J lost 4 bases. The CDR3 reads CASSSDSGRLYNEQFF. The CDR3 DNA reads as TGTGCCAGCAGCTCCGATAGCGGGAGGTTGTACAATGAGCAGTTCTTC.

This clonotype was seen a few times. The chain couples TRBV6-1 to TRBJ2-2, with D possibly being TRBD2 (7 bases). Germline V gene sequence: CDR1 MNHNS, CDR2 SASEGT. V lost 6 bases and J 5 bases, leaving 19 bases between the germline ends. The CDR3 loop spans 16 amino acids. CDR3 protein: CASSHARGARTGELFF. CDR3 nucleotides: TGTGCCAGCAGCCACGCCCGGGGGGCGCGAACCGGGGAGCTGTTTTTT.

The V call is TRBV5-6, the J call TRBJ2-5, with 8 bases that match TRBD2. Germline CDR1 reads SGHDT; CDR2 reads YYEEEE. CDR3 size: 16 residues. After removal of 1 base from V and 1 base from J, the junction contained 6 bases not matched to a gene. In DNA form, the CDR3 reads TGTGCCAGCAGCTTGTCGGTAGCGGGGCTCCAAGAGACCCAGTACTTC. Residues: CASSLSVAGLQETQYF.

The chain uses TRBV28 and TRBJ2-7, with 9 positions matching TRBD2. V lost 6 bases and J lost 0; bases outside the gene matches: 3. Germline CDR1 reads MDHEN; CDR2 reads SYDVKM. The CDR3 is 14 residues long. CDR3 sequence reads: CASSHSGSSYEQYF. The DNA of the CDR3 is TGTGCCAGCAGCCATAGCGGGAGCTCCTACGAGCAGTACTTC.

The V and J genes are TRBV3-1 and TRBJ2-2, with D hard to call. CDR3 length: 16 residues. CDR1 is LGHDT, CDR2 YNNKEL, per germline (reference sequence). Trimming left V 1 base short and J 0 bases short, with 9 bases between. CDR3 in amino acids: CASSQAPGPNTGELFF. Here the CDR3 DNA reads TGTGCCAGCAGCCAAGCCCCGGGTCCGAACACCGGGGAGCTGTTTTTT.

This chain links TRBV6-5 with TRBJ2-7; D might be TRBD1 or TRBD2, each matching 5 bases. The CDR3 is 18 amino acids. The germline gives CDR1 MNHEY, CDR2 SVGAGI. The V end lost 2 bases, the J end lost 4 bases, and 24 bases lay between the germline ends. Here the CDR3 reads CASSYTPPGDGLVYEQYF. The CDR3, as DNA: TGTGCCAGCAGTTACACCCCTCCCGGGGACGGCCTTGTGTACGAGCAGTACTTC.

The genes are TRBV24-1 and TRBJ2-3, with 7 bases matching TRBD1. V lost 3 bases to trimming and J lost 4 bases; unmatched junction nucleotides: 6. The CDR3 loop spans 15 amino acids. CDR1 and CDR2 (germline): KGHDR, SFDVKD. CDR3 nucleotide sequence: TGTGCCACCAGTGATGAGGGGGCGCCAGCAGATACGCAGTATTTT. This translates into CATSDEGAPADTQYF.

V gene TRBV19 combines with J gene TRBJ2-1; 8 nucleotides line up with TRBD1. V gave up 1 base and J gave up 5 bases; unmatched junction bases: 4. Per germline, CDR1 LNHDA and CDR2 SQIVND (reference sequence). The CDR3 is 15 residues long. CDR3 DNA: TGTGCCAGTAGTATAGGGGACAGGCAGAACAATGAGCAGTTCTTC. Protein: CASSIGDRQNNEQFF.

The gene calls are TRBV20-1 and TRBJ2-1; 9 positions match TRBD2. This CDR3 region has 16 residues. Germline CDR1 DFQATT, CDR2 SNEGSKA (reference sequence). The junction had 9 bases not matched to a gene; V was cut back by 3 bases and J by 3 bases. This chain's CDR3 is CSARNRLAVLYNEQFF. The DNA of the CDR3 is TGCAGTGCTAGGAACAGACTAGCGGTGCTCTACAATGAGCAGTTCTTC.

This clonotype showed up just a few times. The CDR3 DNA sequence: TGCAGCGTTGAAGACAGATCCTCTGGAAACACCATATATTTT. Protein sequence: CSVEDRSSGNTIYF. The chain carries TRBV29-1 and TRBJ1-3; D gene ambiguous. The V end lost 0 bases, the J end lost 0 bases, and 6 bases lay between the germline ends. The CDR3 is 14 residues long. Germline V lookup: CDR1 SQVTM, CDR2 ANQGSEA.